This T cell receptor (beta chain) was observed in a study of T-cell memory formation after mild COVID-19. Findings and limits, study-wide: Memory sampled before infection contained some responding clones, suggesting cross-reactive memory joined. For second-wave clones that peaked at day 37, SARS-CoV-2 specificity went unverified. Among contracting clones, CD4+ were mainly CM/EM and CD8+ enriched in EMRA.

The CDR3 has 15 residues. CDR1 and CDR2 (germline): SGDLS, YYNGEE. Trimming removed 0 bases from V and 8 bases from J, with 15 bases in between. This clonotype was picked up a small number of times. What it recognizes is unknown. Using constant-segment primers, 5'RACE produced TCR alpha and TCR beta cDNA libraries carrying sample barcodes and UMIs. Each CDR3 protein is one row after TCRdb ran MiXCR on the 5' RACE reads. The data contain about 140,000 distinct CDR3 sequences, 11% to 15% of them singletons. This clonotype originated in an adult woman who had mild COVID-19 (a few samples of this study predate the infection). Cell type and time point are not known. The sequencing input was PBMCs or a T cell subset sorted from them (not recorded which). The gene calls are TRBV9 and TRBJ2-1; perhaps D is TRBD1 or TRBD2 (5 bases each). For the CDR3, the DNA is TGTGCCAGCAGCGTAGATGGGGGAGTGGTGGATGAGCAGTTCTTC. This encodes CASSVDGGVVDEQFF.